This T cell receptor beta chain emerged from a study of a mutant IDH1 vaccine in newly diagnosed glioma. Study at large: Patients' prior therapy spanned radiotherapy, temozolomide, or both; most underwent both.

Time point specified: week 35, safety follow-up. Alongside topical imiquimod, each dose of vaccine comprised 300 ug of mutant IDH1 20-mer peptide. Vaccination of patients was performed eight times, in weeks 1, 3, 5, 7, 11, 15, 19 and 23. Those who donated had recent WHO grade 3 or 4 IDH1-mutant, ATRX-lost astrocytomas. Remarks on this clone: Its antigen remains unidentified.

The CDR3 totals 12 residues. From germline, CDR1 is ENHRY and CDR2 SYGVKD. Trimming took off 0 bases at V and 10 bases at J, with 9 bases between the two ends. Repertoires were generated with immunoSEQ multiplex PCR, while TCRdb's copy carries only in-frame clones and drops some. The sample holds 60,000 to 75,000 clones, about 87% seen once. The rearrangement joins TRBV10-3 to TRBJ1-1; D unclear. The sequences come from PBMCs, collected from a glioma patient whose treatment included an IDH1 peptide vaccine. The TCR was taken from a man younger than 40 with glioma. The CDR3, as DNA: TGTGCCATCAGTGAGTCGGGATTTGTAGCTTTCTTT. Encoded protein: CAISESGFVAFF.